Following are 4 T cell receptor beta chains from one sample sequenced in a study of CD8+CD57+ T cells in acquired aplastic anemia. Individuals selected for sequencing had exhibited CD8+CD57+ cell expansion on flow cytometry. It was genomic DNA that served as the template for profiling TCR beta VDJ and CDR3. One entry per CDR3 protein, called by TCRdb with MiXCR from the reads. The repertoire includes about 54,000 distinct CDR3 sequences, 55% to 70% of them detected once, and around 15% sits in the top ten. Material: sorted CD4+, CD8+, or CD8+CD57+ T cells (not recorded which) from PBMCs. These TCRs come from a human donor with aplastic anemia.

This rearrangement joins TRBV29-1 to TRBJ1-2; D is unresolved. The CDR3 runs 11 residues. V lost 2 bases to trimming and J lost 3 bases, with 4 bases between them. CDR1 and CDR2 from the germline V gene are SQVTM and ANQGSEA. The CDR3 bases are TGCAGCGTTGAACAGTACTATGGCTACACCTTC. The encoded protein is CSVEQYYGYTF.

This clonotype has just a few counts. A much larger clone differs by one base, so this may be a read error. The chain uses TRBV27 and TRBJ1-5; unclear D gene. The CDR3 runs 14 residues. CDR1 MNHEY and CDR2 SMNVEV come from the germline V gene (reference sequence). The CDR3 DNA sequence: TGTTCCAGCAGTTTATCTGGGAGCAATCAGCCCCAGCATTTT. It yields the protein CSSSLSGSNQPQHF.

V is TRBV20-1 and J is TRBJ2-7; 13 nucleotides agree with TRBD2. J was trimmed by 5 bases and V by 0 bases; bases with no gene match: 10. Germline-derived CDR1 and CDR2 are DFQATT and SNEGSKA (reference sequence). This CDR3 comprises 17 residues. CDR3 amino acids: CSARDVDGTSGENEQYF. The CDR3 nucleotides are TGCAGTGCTAGAGATGTCGATGGGACTAGCGGGGAGAACGAGCAGTACTTC.

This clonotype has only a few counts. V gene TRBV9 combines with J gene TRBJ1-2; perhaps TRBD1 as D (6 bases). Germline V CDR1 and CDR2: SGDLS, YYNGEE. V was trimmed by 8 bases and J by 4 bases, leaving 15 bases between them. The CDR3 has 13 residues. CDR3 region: CASSPSGVYGYTF. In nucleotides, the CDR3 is TGTGCCAGTAGCCCGTCAGGGGTCTATGGCTACACCTTC.